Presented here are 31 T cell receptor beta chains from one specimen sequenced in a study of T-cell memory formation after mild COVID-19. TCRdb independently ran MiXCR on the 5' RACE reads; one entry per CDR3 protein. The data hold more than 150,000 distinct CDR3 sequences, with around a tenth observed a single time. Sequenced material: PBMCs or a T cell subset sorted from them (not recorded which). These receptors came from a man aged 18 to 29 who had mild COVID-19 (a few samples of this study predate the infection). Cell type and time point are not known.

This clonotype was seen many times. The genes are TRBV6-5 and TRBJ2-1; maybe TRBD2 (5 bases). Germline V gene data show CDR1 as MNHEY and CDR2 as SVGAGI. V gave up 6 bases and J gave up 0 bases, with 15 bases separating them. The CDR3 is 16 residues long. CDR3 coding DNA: TGTGCCAGCAGCCGCCGCCAGCGGCGCTCCTACAATGAGCAGTTCTTC. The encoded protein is CASSRRQRRSYNEQFF.

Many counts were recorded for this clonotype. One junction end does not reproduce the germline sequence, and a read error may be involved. The CDR3 DNA reads as TGCAGTGCCAGAGAGCGGGGAGTAAACCAAGAGACCCAGTACTTC. Residues: CSARERGVNQETQYF. The rearrangement links TRBV20-1 to TRBJ2-5; 7 positions agree with TRBD2. The CDR3 runs to 15 residues. The germline V gene has CDR1 DFQATT and CDR2 SNEGSKA (reference sequence).

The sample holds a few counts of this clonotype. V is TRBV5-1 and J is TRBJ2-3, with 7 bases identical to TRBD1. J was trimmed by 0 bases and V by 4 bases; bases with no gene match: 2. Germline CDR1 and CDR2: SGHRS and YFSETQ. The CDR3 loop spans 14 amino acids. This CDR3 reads CASSEGASTDTQYF. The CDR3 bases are TGCGCCAGCAGCGAGGGGGCGAGCACAGATACGCAGTATTTT.

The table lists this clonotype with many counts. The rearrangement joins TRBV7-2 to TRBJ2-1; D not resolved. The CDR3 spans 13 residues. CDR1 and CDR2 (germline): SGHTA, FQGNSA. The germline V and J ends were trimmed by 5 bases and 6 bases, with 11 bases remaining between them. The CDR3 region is CASSPLWVNEQFF. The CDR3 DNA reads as TGTGCCAGCAGCCCTCTTTGGGTCAATGAGCAGTTCTTC.

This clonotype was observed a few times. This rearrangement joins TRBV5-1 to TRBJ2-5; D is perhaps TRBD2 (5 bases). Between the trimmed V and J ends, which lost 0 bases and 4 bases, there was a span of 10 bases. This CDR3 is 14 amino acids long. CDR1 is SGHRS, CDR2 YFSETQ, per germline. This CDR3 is CASSLDVGRETQYF. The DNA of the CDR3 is TGCGCCAGCAGCTTGGATGTGGGGAGAGAGACCCAGTACTTC.

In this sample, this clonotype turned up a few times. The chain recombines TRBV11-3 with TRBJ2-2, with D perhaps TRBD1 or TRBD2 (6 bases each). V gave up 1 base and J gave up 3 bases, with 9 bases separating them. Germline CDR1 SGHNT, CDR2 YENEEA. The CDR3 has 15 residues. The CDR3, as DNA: TGTGCCAGCAGCTTAGGTGGGGGGCACACCGGGGAGCTGTTTTTT. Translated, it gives CASSLGGGHTGELFF.

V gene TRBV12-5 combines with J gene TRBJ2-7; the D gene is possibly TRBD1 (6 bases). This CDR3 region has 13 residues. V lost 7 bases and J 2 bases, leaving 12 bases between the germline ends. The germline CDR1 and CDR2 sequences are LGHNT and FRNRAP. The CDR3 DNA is TGTGCTAGTGTCCAAGGGGGAACCTACGAGCAGTACTTC. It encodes CASVQGGTYEQYF.

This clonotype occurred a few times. The CDR3 protein is CASSPGRGAYEQYF. In DNA, the CDR3 is TGTGCCAGCAGCCCGGGGCGGGGGGCCTACGAGCAGTACTTC. This rearrangement joins TRBV7-2 to TRBJ2-7; 8 positions match TRBD2. J gave up 2 bases and V 5 bases, and 5 bases lay outside the gene matches. The CDR3 spans 14 residues. Germline assignment: CDR1 SGHTA and CDR2 FQGNSA.

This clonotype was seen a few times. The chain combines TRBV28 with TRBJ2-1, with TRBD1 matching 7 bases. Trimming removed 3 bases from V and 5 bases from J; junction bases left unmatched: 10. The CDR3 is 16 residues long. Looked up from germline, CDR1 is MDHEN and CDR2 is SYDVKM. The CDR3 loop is CASSFLGSGQNNEQFF. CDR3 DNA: TGTGCCAGCAGTTTTTTGGGGTCGGGACAGAACAATGAGCAGTTCTTC.

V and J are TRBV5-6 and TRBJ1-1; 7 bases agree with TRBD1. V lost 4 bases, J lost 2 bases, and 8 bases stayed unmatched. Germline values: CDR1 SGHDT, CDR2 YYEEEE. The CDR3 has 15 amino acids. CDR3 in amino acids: CASSIQGFSNTEAFF. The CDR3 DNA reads TGTGCCAGCAGCATACAGGGGTTTAGCAACACTGAAGCTTTCTTT.

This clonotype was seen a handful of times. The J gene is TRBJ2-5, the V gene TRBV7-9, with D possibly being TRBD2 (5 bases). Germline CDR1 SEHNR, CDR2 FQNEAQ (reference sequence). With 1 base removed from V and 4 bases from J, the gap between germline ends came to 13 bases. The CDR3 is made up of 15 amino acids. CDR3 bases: TGTGCCAGCAGCTTAGATTCGTGGGCGGGAGAGACCCAGTACTTC. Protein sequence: CASSLDSWAGETQYF.

The CDR3 reads CSASLGGNYGYTF. Written as DNA, the CDR3 is TGCAGTGCTAGCCTGGGGGGTAACTATGGCTACACCTTC. This sequence joins TRBV20-1 and TRBJ1-2, with D tentatively TRBD1 (5 bases). CDR3 length: 13 amino acids. The germline CDR1 and CDR2 sequences are DFQATT and SNEGSKA (reference sequence). V was pared by 3 bases and J by 1 base, with 9 bases between.

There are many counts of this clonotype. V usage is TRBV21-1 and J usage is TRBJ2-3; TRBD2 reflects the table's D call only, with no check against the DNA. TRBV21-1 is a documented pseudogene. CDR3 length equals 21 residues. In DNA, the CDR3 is TGTGCCAGCAGCCCCAAAGACGCGGTCCTCCGGGTAGCGGGGAACACAGATACGCAGTATTTT. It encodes CASSPKDAVLRVAGNTDTQYF.

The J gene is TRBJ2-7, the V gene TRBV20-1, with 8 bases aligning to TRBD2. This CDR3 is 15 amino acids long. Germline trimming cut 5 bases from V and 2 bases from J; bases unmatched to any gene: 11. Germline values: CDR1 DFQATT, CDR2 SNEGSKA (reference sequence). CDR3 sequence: CSAQRGLGFAYEQYF. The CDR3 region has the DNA TGCAGTGCTCAGCGGGGGCTTGGGTTTGCCTACGAGCAGTACTTC.

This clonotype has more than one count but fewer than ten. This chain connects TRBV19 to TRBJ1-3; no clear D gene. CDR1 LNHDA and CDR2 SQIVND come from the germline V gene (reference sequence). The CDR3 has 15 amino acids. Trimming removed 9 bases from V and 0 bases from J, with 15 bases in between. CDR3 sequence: CASNLIGDSGNTIYF. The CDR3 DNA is TGTGCCAGCAACCTAATTGGGGACTCTGGAAACACCATATATTTT.

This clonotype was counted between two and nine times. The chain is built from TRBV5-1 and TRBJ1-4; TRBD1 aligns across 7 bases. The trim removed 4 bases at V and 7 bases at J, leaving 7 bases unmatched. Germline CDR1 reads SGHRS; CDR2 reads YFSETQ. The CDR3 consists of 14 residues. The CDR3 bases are TGCGCCAGCAGCCCCGGGACAGAGGGTGAAAAACTGTTTTTT. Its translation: CASSPGTEGEKLFF.

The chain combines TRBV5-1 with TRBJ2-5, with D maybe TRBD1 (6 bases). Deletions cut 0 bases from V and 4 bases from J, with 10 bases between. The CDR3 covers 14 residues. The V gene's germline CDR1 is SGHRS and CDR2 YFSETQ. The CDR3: CASSLEGRGETQYF. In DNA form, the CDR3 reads TGCGCCAGCAGCTTGGAGGGCAGGGGAGAGACCCAGTACTTC.

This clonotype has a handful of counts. The CDR3 region has the DNA TGTGCCAGCAGCGTATCCGGGGGCTGGTCTGGGGCCAACGTCCTGACTTTC. This translates into CASSVSGGWSGANVLTF. The chain uses TRBV9 and TRBJ2-6; the D gene could be TRBD1 or TRBD2 (6 bases each). The CDR3 extends over 17 amino acids. V was pared by 1 base and J by 1 base, with 12 bases between. CDR1 SGDLS and CDR2 YYNGEE come from the germline V gene.

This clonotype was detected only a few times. CDR3 nucleotides: TGCGCCAGCAGCCCAGGGGCCTTGGTCTCTGAAGCTTTCTTT. Residues: CASSPGALVSEAFF. The chain has TRBV5-1 and TRBJ1-1; weak D call: TRBD1 (6 bases). The V gene's germline CDR1 is SGHRS and CDR2 YFSETQ. The CDR3 runs 14 residues. Trimming left V 4 bases short and J 6 bases short, with 16 bases between.

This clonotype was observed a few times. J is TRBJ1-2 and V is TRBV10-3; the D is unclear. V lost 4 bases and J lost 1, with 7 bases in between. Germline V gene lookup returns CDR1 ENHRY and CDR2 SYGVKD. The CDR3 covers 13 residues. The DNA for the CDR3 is TGTGCCATCAGTGCCGAGGGTAACTATGGCTACACCTTC. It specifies CAISAEGNYGYTF.

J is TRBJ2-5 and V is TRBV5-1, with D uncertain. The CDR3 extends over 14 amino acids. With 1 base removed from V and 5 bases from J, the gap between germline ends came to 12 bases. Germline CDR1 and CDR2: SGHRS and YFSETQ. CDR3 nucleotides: TGCGCCAGCAGCTTGTCCCAGTACGTGGAGACCCAGTACTTC. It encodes CASSLSQYVETQYF.

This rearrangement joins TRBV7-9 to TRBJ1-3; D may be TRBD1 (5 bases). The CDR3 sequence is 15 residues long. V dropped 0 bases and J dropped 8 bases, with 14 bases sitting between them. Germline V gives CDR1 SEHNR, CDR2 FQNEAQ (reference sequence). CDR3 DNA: TGTGCCAGCAGCTTAGCAGGATCCTGGGGCGACACCATATATTTT. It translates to CASSLAGSWGDTIYF.

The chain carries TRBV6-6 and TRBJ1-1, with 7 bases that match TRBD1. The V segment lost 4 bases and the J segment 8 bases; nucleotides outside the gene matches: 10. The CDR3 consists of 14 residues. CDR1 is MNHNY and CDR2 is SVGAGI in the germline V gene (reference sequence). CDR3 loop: CASSSYDRDGEAFF. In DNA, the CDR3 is TGTGCCAGCAGTTCCTATGACAGGGACGGGGAAGCTTTCTTT.

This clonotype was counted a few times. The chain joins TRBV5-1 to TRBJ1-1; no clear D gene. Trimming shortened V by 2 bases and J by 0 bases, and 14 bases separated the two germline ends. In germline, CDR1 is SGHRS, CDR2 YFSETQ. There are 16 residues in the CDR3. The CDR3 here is CASSFPSGQMNTEAFF. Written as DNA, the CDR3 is TGCGCCAGCAGCTTTCCCAGTGGGCAGATGAACACTGAAGCTTTCTTT.

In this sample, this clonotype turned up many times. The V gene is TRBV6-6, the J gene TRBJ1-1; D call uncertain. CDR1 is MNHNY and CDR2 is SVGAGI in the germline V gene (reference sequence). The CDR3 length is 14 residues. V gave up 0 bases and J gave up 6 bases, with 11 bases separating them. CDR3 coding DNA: TGTGCCAGCAGTTACTCTTTTTTGACACCTGAAGCTTTCTTT. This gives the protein CASSYSFLTPEAFF.

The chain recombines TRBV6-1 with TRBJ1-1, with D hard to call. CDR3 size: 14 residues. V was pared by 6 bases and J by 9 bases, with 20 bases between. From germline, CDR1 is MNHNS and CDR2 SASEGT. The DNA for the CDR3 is TGTGCCAGCAGGACCATAGCCGCCGGTAGTAAAGCTTTCTTT. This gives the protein CASRTIAAGSKAFF.

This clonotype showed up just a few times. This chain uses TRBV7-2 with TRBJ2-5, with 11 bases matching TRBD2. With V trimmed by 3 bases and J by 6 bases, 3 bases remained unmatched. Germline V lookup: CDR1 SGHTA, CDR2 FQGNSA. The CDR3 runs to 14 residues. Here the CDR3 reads CASSLTSGDQTQYF. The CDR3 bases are TGTGCCAGCAGCTTGACTAGCGGGGATCAGACCCAGTACTTC.

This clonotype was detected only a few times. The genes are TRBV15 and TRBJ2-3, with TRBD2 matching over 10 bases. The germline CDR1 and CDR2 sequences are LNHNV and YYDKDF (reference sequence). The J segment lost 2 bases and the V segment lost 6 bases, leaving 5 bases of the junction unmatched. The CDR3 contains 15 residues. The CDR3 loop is CATRRLAGLTDTQYF. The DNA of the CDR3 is TGTGCCACCAGGAGACTAGCGGGCCTCACAGATACGCAGTATTTT. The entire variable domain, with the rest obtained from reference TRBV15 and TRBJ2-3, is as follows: DAMVIQNPRYQVTQFGKPVTLSCSQTLNHNVMYWYQQKSSQAPKLLFHYYDKDFNNEADTPDNFQSRRPNTSFCFLDIRSPGLGDTAMYLCATRRLAGLTDTQYFGPGTRLTVL.

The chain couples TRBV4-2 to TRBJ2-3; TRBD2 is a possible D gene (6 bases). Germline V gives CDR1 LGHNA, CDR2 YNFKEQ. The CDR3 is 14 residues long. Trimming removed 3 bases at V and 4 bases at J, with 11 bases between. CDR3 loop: CASSQPDYSDTQYF. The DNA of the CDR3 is TGTGCCAGCAGCCAGCCGGACTACTCAGATACGCAGTATTTT.

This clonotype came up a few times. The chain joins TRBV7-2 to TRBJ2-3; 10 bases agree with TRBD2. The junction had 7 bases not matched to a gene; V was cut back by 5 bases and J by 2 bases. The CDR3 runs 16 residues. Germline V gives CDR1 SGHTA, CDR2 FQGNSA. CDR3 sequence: CASSNRTSGPTDTQYF. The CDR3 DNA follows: TGTGCCAGCAGCAACCGGACTAGCGGACCCACAGATACGCAGTATTTT.

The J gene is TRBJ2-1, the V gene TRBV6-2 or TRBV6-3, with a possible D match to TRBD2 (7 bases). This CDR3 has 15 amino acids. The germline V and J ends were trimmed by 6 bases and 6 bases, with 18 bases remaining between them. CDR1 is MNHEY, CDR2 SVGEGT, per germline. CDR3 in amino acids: CASRHPGGMFNEQFF. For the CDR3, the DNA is TGTGCCAGCAGACACCCGGGGGGCATGTTCAATGAGCAGTTCTTC.